A single sample gave rise to the 27 T cell receptor beta chains below, sequenced in a study of neurological immune-mediated disorders. MiXCR, applied by TCRdb to the 5' RACE reads, yields one record per CDR3 protein. Among tens of thousands of distinct CDR3 sequences listed, 10% were seen once. The sample taken for sequencing was PBMCs. These TCRs come from a man aged 35-49 years in good health.

This clonotype has at least ten counts. The chain is built from TRBV29-1 and TRBJ2-3, with unresolved D. V was trimmed by 8 bases and J by 6 bases, leaving 18 bases between them. Germline V CDR1 and CDR2: SQVTM, ANQGSEA. CDR3 size: 13 residues. The CDR3 region is CSPHWGCEDTQYF. The CDR3 DNA reads TGCAGCCCCCATTGGGGATGTGAGGATACGCAGTATTTT.

This chain links TRBV29-1 with TRBJ2-7; 12 nucleotides line up with TRBD2. The germline V gene has CDR1 SQVTM and CDR2 ANQGSEA. CDR3 length equals 16 residues. With V trimmed by 5 bases and J by 5 bases, 13 bases remained unmatched. The CDR3 sequence: CSVLSGRLAGVDEQYF. CDR3 bases: TGCAGCGTTCTTAGTGGAAGACTAGCGGGGGTGGACGAGCAGTACTTC.

There are many counts of this clonotype. The chain is built from TRBV24-1 and TRBJ2-2; D call uncertain. Trimming stripped 0 bases from V and 16 bases from J, with 2 bases between. The germline CDR1 and CDR2 sequences are KGHDR and SFDVKD. This CDR3 is built from 9 residues. The CDR3 DNA sequence: TGTGCCACCAGTGATTTGCGGTTTTTT. It codes for CATSDLRFF.

This clonotype was counted ten times or more. The rearrangement joins TRBV28 to TRBJ1-2; TRBD1 aligns across 7 bases. V trimming: 7 bases; J trimming: 3 bases; junction bases outside the gene matches: 8. The V gene's germline CDR1 is MDHEN and CDR2 SYDVKM. The CDR3 runs 14 residues. The CDR3 sequence: CASTREQGYYGYTF. The CDR3 nucleotides read TGTGCCAGCACGCGTGAACAGGGGTACTATGGCTACACCTTC.

The table lists this clonotype with many counts. The chain couples TRBV20-1 to TRBJ1-2; TRBD1 aligns across 7 bases. Germline CDR1 DFQATT, CDR2 SNEGSKA (reference sequence). The CDR3 spans 15 residues. Trimming at V came to 0 bases and at J to 4 bases, leaving 8 bases not matched to a gene. In DNA form, the CDR3 reads TGCAGTGCTAGAGATTCCAGGGGGAGTACCTATGGCTACACCTTC. This encodes CSARDSRGSTYGYTF.

This clonotype was seen ten or more times. The gene calls are TRBV3-1 and TRBJ2-3, with TRBD2 matching over 10 bases. J gave up 0 bases and V 4 bases, and 4 bases lay outside the gene matches. This CDR3 region has 16 residues. Germline V gene sequence: CDR1 LGHDT, CDR2 YNNKEL (reference sequence). The CDR3 loop is CASSPGLARSTDTQYF. CDR3 coding DNA: TGTGCCAGCAGCCCGGGACTAGCGCGCAGCACAGATACGCAGTATTTT.

This clonotype was observed many times. The chain carries TRBV20-1 and TRBJ2-7, with TRBD1 identical over 8 bases. The CDR3 is 13 amino acids. Germline V lookup: CDR1 DFQATT, CDR2 SNEGSKA (reference sequence). The V segment lost 6 bases and the J segment 2 bases; nucleotides outside the gene matches: 6. CDR3 loop: CSADRQGTYEQYF. CDR3 nucleotide sequence: TGCAGTGCCGATAGACAGGGGACCTACGAGCAGTACTTC.

This clonotype was counted ten times or more. The chain is built from TRBV20-1 and TRBJ2-1, with 11 nucleotides matching TRBD2. The CDR3 is 16 amino acids. Trimming removed 5 bases from V and 4 bases from J; junction bases left unmatched: 10. Per germline, CDR1 DFQATT and CDR2 SNEGSKA (reference sequence). The chain's CDR3 is CSAPSTGTSGYNEQFF. DNA of the CDR3: TGCAGTGCTCCTTCCACCGGGACTAGCGGATACAATGAGCAGTTCTTC.

There are many counts of this clonotype. The chain recombines TRBV20-1 with TRBJ1-1; no clear D. CDR1 is DFQATT and CDR2 is SNEGSKA in the germline V gene (reference sequence). The CDR3 extends over 13 amino acids. V gave up 0 bases and J gave up 4 bases, with 9 bases separating them. The CDR3 loop is CSARETVGTEAFF. The CDR3 nucleotides read TGCAGTGCTAGAGAAACGGTGGGCACTGAAGCTTTCTTT.

This clonotype was picked up many times. This sequence joins TRBV6-6 and TRBJ2-7; D gene uncertain. The germline V and J ends were trimmed by 5 bases and 2 bases, with 10 bases remaining between them. The germline V gene encodes CDR1 MNHNY and CDR2 SVGAGI (reference sequence). The CDR3 runs to 13 residues. The CDR3 nucleotides are TGTGCCAGCAGTCCAACAAATACCTACGAGCAGTACTTC. It specifies CASSPTNTYEQYF.

This clonotype has at least ten counts. This chain uses TRBV14 with TRBJ2-5; D gene unclear. CDR1 and CDR2 (germline): SGHDN, FVKESK. This CDR3 has 13 amino acids. V lost 3 bases to trimming and J lost 5 bases, with 10 bases between them. The CDR3 coding sequence is TGTGCCAGCAGCCAGGCCCTTCGGGAGACCCAGTACTTC. Residues: CASSQALRETQYF.

The table lists this clonotype with many counts. This chain joins TRBV28 and TRBJ2-7, with TRBD1 matching over 8 bases. With 8 bases clipped from V and 4 bases from J, the junction kept 4 bases outside the gene matches. Germline V lookup: CDR1 MDHEN, CDR2 SYDVKM. The CDR3 runs to 12 residues. CDR3 residues: CASSGGVYEQYF. The CDR3 DNA is TGTGCCAGCTCAGGGGGCGTATACGAGCAGTACTTC. Variable domain in full (rest from reference TRBV28 and TRBJ2-7): DVKVTQSSRYLVKRTGEKVFLECVQDMDHENMFWYRQDPGLGLRLIYFSYDVKMKEKGDIPEGYSVSREKKERFSLILESASTNQTSMYLCASSGGVYEQYFGPGTRLTVT.

Many counts were recorded for this clonotype. V gene TRBV7-9 combines with J gene TRBJ2-1; 7 bases align to TRBD2. The CDR3 contains 15 residues. Germline V lookup: CDR1 SEHNR, CDR2 FQNEAQ (reference sequence). V trimming: 3 bases; J trimming: 7 bases; junction bases outside the gene matches: 9. The DNA for the CDR3 is TGTGCCAGCAGCTTTGGACTAGTCGGGAATAATGAGCAGTTCTTC. Amino acid sequence: CASSFGLVGNNEQFF.

The chain combines TRBV5-1 with TRBJ2-5, with D possibly matching TRBD1 (5 bases). Germline CDR1 SGHRS, CDR2 YFSETQ. The V gene lost 4 bases and the J gene lost 5 bases, with 12 bases spanning the gap. The CDR3 totals 13 residues. Written as DNA, the CDR3 is TGCGCCAGCAGCCCCCAAGGGGTGGAGACCCAGTACTTC. Its translation is CASSPQGVETQYF.

This clonotype was counted at least ten times. The V gene is TRBV5-6, the J gene TRBJ1-2; TRBD1 matches 8 bases. Germline CDR1 and CDR2: SGHDT and YYEEEE. Trimming removed 4 bases from V and 3 bases from J; junction bases left unmatched: 8. The CDR3 is 15 residues long. The CDR3 protein is CASSTAGTGHYGYTF. The CDR3 coding sequence is TGTGCCAGCAGCACAGCCGGGACAGGCCACTATGGCTACACCTTC.

This clonotype was detected many times. The chain is built from TRBV20-1 and TRBJ1-5; D may be TRBD1 (6 bases). V lost 5 bases to trimming and J lost 0 bases, with 11 bases between them. The CDR3 consists of 14 residues. The V gene's germline CDR1 is DFQATT and CDR2 SNEGSKA (reference sequence). The CDR3 spells CSALQGDSNQPQHF. The DNA for the CDR3 is TGCAGTGCTCTACAGGGAGATAGCAATCAGCCCCAGCATTTT.

This clonotype showed up many times. The rearrangement links TRBV6-2 or TRBV6-3 to TRBJ1-1; 10 nucleotides align to TRBD1. This CDR3 comprises 20 residues. CDR1 and CDR2 from the germline V gene are MNHEY and SVGEGT. Germline trimming cut 5 bases from V and 3 bases from J; bases unmatched to any gene: 21. For the CDR3, the DNA is TGTGCCAGCAGTCCCGGCTTGGAGGGACAGGGGATGTACGGATACACTGAAGCTTTCTTT. The encoded protein is CASSPGLEGQGMYGYTEAFF.

In its sample, this clonotype was seen many times. The V call is TRBV12-3 or TRBV12-4, the J call TRBJ1-1, with D unclear. V lost 5 bases and J lost 0, with 19 bases in between. The CDR3 is 17 amino acids. The CDR3 bases are TGTGCCAGCAGTCCCCCCGACGGGGTTTGGGTGAACACTGAAGCTTTCTTT. Protein sequence: CASSPPDGVWVNTEAFF.

This clonotype was observed at least ten times. The chain has TRBV2 and TRBJ1-4; weak D call: TRBD1 (6 bases). There are 14 residues in the CDR3. V was clipped by 4 bases and J by 8 bases, with 14 bases between them. CDR1 is SNHLY, CDR2 FYNNEI, per germline. The CDR3 is CASSATGRWEKLFF. The CDR3, as DNA: TGTGCCAGCAGTGCGACAGGTCGTTGGGAAAAACTGTTTTTT.

This clonotype showed up many times. The chain joins TRBV12-3 or TRBV12-4 to TRBJ2-7; the D is unclear. V lost 3 bases, J lost 7 bases, and 22 bases lay in between. This CDR3 comprises 16 residues. For the CDR3, the DNA is TGTGCCAGCAGTTTTGCCGAAACAGTGACCCCTGGGGAGCAGTACTTC. Its protein is CASSFAETVTPGEQYF.

This clonotype was picked up many times. V usage is TRBV5-1 and J usage is TRBJ2-1, with 10 nucleotides matching TRBD2. The V segment lost 7 bases and the J segment 2 bases; nucleotides outside the gene matches: 12. This CDR3 region has 17 residues. Germline V CDR1 and CDR2: SGHRS, YFSETQ. The CDR3 region has the DNA TGCGCCAGCCAGCCAATCCCGGGACTAGCGCCCTACAATGAGCAGTTCTTC. It specifies CASQPIPGLAPYNEQFF.

About this clonotype itself: This may be a read error, as it is one base from a much larger clone. The chain has TRBV20-1 and TRBJ2-4, with D perhaps matching TRBD1 or TRBD2 (5 bases each). This CDR3 has 13 amino acids. Trimming removed 3 bases at V and 8 bases at J, with 14 bases between. CDR1 is DFQATT, CDR2 SNEGSKA, per germline (reference sequence). The CDR3 here is CSARRWLGDIQYF. CDR3 bases: TGCAGTGCTAGGCGATGGTTGGGGGACATTCAGTACTTC.

The table lists this clonotype with many counts. The rearrangement links TRBV7-3 to TRBJ2-2, with D perhaps matching TRBD2 (5 bases). CDR1 is SGHTA and CDR2 is FQGTGA in the germline V gene. Trimming took off 3 bases at V and 8 bases at J, with 10 bases between the two ends. CDR3 length: 13 residues. The CDR3 loop reads CASSFPPGGELFF. CDR3 nucleotides: TGTGCCAGCAGCTTCCCCCCGGGGGGGGAGCTGTTTTTT.

V gene TRBV28 combines with J gene TRBJ1-5, with D tentatively TRBD1 (6 bases). The tail of the sequence fits TRBJ2-3 better, so the J call may be wrong. Germline lookup yields CDR1 MDHEN and CDR2 SYDVKM. This CDR3 comprises 16 residues. The CDR3 DNA follows: TGTGCCAGCGGTGCTTGGATAGGGGGTAGCAATCAGCCCCAGTATTTT. It translates to CASGAWIGGSNQPQYF.

This clonotype has a count of ten or more. The chain joins TRBV29-1 to TRBJ1-2; 7 bases align to TRBD1. From germline, CDR1 is SQVTM and CDR2 ANQGSEA. The CDR3 has 12 residues. The trim removed 5 bases at V and 7 bases at J, leaving 7 bases unmatched. The CDR3 DNA sequence: TGCAGCGTTACGACAGGGATGACTGGCTACACCTTC. Translating it yields CSVTTGMTGYTF. Variable domain in full (rest from reference TRBV29-1 and TRBJ1-2): SAVISQKPSRDICQRGTSLTIQCQVDSQVTMMFWYRQQPGQSLTLIATANQGSEATYESGFVIDKFPISRPNLTFSTLTVSNMSPEDSSIYLCSVTTGMTGYTFGSGTRLTVV.

This clonotype was counted a few times. The chain uses TRBV2 and TRBJ2-1, with D perhaps matching TRBD1 (5 bases). CDR1 and CDR2 from the germline V gene are SNHLY and FYNNEI. This CDR3 spans 17 amino acids. V was cut by 3 bases and J by 1 base, with 16 bases left in between. CDR3 amino acids: CASSEFRQPSSYNEQFF. The CDR3 bases are TGTGCCAGCAGTGAGTTCCGACAGCCATCATCCTACAATGAGCAGTTCTTC.

This chain joins TRBV27 and TRBJ2-1; no definite D call. CDR3 length: 12 residues. Trimming left V 3 bases short and J 7 bases short, with 7 bases between. In germline, CDR1 is MNHEY, CDR2 SMNVEV (reference sequence). Here the CDR3 reads CASSLNYNEQFF. The CDR3 region has the DNA TGTGCCAGCAGTTTGAACTATAATGAGCAGTTCTTC.